The present T cell receptor beta chain was sequenced within a study of T cell clusters in autoimmune cytopenias (dated by TCRdb to between 2018 and 2021). At the level of the whole study: A median TRB sequencing depth of roughly 47,000 reads per sample was reached, and a median of roughly 2,000 distinct TRB clonotypes per sample was obtained. Peripheral blood TRB and IGH repertoires were sequenced in autoimmune cytopenia patients at active disease and during treatment follow-up, alongside healthy, CLL and autoimmune hepatitis controls. The goal of the study was to determine whether autoimmune cytopenia patients have a disease-specific immune repertoire signature that could serve as a blood-based biomarker. What the work shows at the level of the full study, not this receptor alone: GLIPH suggested that primary autoimmune cytopenia patients lacked physiological T cell clusters: 55 or so clusters were exclusive to healthy donors versus 17 exclusive to patients. Shifts in the TRB repertoire, including less even repertoires in secondary cytopenia and CLL, were mostly a reflection of lymphoma bias and not of autoimmunity. Healthy donors had almost three times as many exclusive TRB clusters as active autoimmune hepatitis patients, a finding consistent with an autoimmunity-wide signature. In the comparison of secondary cytopenia with CLL, no cluster-lack signature showed up, apparently because the dominant lymphoma-associated repertoire masked the signature. The T cell clusters were defined only in silico, and the functional role of the clusters was left to be validated experimentally.

TRB rearrangements were amplified by multiplex PCR using a touch-down protocol with TRB-A and TRB-B primer pools mixed in one tube. Illumina adapters and sample indices were added to the amplicons through two consecutive PCR reactions performed with Phusion HS II polymerase. Amplicons were gel-purified with the NucleoSpin Gel and PCR Clean-up kit, then quantified by Qubit and quality-checked on an Agilent 2100 Bioanalyzer. Sequencing of the libraries was done on an Illumina MiSeq with 600-cycle, single-indexed, paired-end runs. From the authors' description of their analysis: MiXCR version 2.1.12 with the default MiXCR reference library was used to align and assemble TRB reads. A clone was defined by each unique CDR3 nucleotide sequence, and the analysis included only productive sequences supported by at least two reads. Repertoire diversity was assessed with alpha-parameterized diversity profiles (alpha 0 to 5), including the Shannon (alpha 1) and Simpson (alpha 2) indices, which were computed with an R script. The tcR package was used to compute combinatorial TRB VJ usage, and cohorts were compared on this usage by principal component analysis with ade4. GLIPH was used to cluster TCRbeta CDR3s in pairs of cohorts matched for age and read depth, and a Wilcoxon test was used to compare cluster frequencies. Each CDR3 protein sequence appears as one entry after TCRdb reprocessed the reads, and no DNA is included. For this entry, the V and J calls and clone size follow TCRdb and not the study's own pipeline. This sample's table carries thousands of distinct CDR3 sequences. The ten largest make up 28% of the sample.

From a lookup of the germline V gene (reference sequence), CDR1 and CDR2 are MNHEY and SMNVEV. The CDR3 has 14 amino acids, counting the end cysteine and phenylalanine. No DNA has been recorded. No count is logged; frequency rates this clonotype as medium-sized (0.01 to 0.1%). The target of this receptor is not known. For each sample, TRB amplification used approximately 260 ng of peripheral blood genomic DNA, equal to some 38,000 genome equivalents. The TCR was taken from a human donor with an autoimmune cytopenia or autoimmune hepatitis (not recorded which). Recombination linked TRBV27 to TRBJ1-1; the D call of TRBD1 rests on TCRdb alone, since no DNA is present to check it. Sequenced: peripheral blood. The CDR3 is CASSPWDRTTEAFF.